What follows are 22 T cell receptor beta chains derived from one specimen sequenced in a study of blood T cell repertoires in COVID-19 (dated by TCRdb to 2020 to 2022). The library came from the immunoSEQ multiplex PCR assay. This immuneACCESS table, as held by TCRdb, lists in-frame sequences with V and J called but not all clones. Of the missing ones, under half trace to an unresolved V gene in checked studies; the others have no known cause. The sample table lists about 220,000 clones, more than 85% of them with a count of one. The top ten constitute 1.9% of the sample. Input material: peripheral blood. The receptors here all came from a man aged 40-49 years with active or convalescent COVID-19.

The chain employs TRBV7-9 and TRBJ1-2, with a tentative D call TRBD1 (5 bases). The germline V gene encodes CDR1 SEHNR and CDR2 FQNEAQ (reference sequence). Trimming took 5 bases from V and 1 from J, leaving 14 bases between them. The CDR3 length is 15 residues. CDR3 in DNA: TGTGCCAGCAGCACGACAGTTGCCAATAACTATGGCTACACCTTC. This sequence encodes CASSTTVANNYGYTF.

V usage is TRBV28 and J usage is TRBJ1-5; TRBD1 agrees at 7 bases. This CDR3 is built from 13 residues. Germline V gene sequence: CDR1 MDHEN, CDR2 SYDVKM. V shed 7 bases, J shed 9 bases, and the junction held 9 bases outside the gene matches. The CDR3 DNA follows: TGTGCCAGCACCCCTCAGGGGGGTGGGCCCCAGCATTTT. Protein sequence: CASTPQGGGPQHF.

This rearrangement joins TRBV5-4 to TRBJ2-7; the match to TRBD1 covers 7 bases. Germline loops: CDR1 SGHNT, CDR2 YYREEE (reference sequence). Trimming at V came to 3 bases and at J to 0 bases, leaving 3 bases not matched to a gene. The CDR3 loop spans 14 amino acids. CDR3 amino acids: CASSSTGSSYEQYF. In DNA, the CDR3 is TGTGCCAGCAGCTCGACAGGGAGCTCCTACGAGCAGTACTTC.

The genes are TRBV5-1 and TRBJ2-3; 7 nucleotides match TRBD1. V trimming: 4 bases; J trimming: 4 bases; junction bases outside the gene matches: 9. The CDR3 is made up of 15 amino acids. Germline V gene data show CDR1 as SGHRS and CDR2 as YFSETQ. CDR3 residues: CASSKDRPGSDTQYF. The CDR3 DNA sequence: TGCGCCAGCAGCAAGGACAGGCCGGGGTCAGATACGCAGTATTTT.

The chain is built from TRBV18 and TRBJ1-1; maybe TRBD1 (6 bases). The CDR3 runs 17 residues. From germline, CDR1 is KGHSH and CDR2 LQKENI. V was pared by 1 base and J by 1 base, with 16 bases between. The CDR3 spells CASSPHLLGRGNTEAFF. DNA of the CDR3: TGTGCCAGCTCACCACATCTGTTGGGCAGGGGGAACACTGAAGCTTTCTTT.

The chain recombines TRBV19 with TRBJ1-6; tentative D call: TRBD1 (5 bases). The CDR3 loop spans 14 amino acids. From germline, CDR1 is LNHDA and CDR2 SQIVND (reference sequence). The germline V and J ends were trimmed by 5 bases and 10 bases, with 15 bases remaining between them. CDR3 sequence: CASSEGLGGSPLHF. The CDR3 region has the DNA TGTGCCAGTAGTGAAGGATTGGGGGGATCACCCCTCCACTTT.

The chain has TRBV2 and TRBJ2-3, with 10 nucleotides matching TRBD1. V shed 7 bases and J 2 bases; nucleotides not matched to a gene: 6. CDR3 length: 15 residues. CDR1 SNHLY and CDR2 FYNNEI come from the germline V gene. The CDR3 DNA follows: TGTGCCAGCACCATGGACAGGGGGGACACAGATACGCAGTATTTT. Translated: CASTMDRGDTDTQYF. Complete variable domain (other parts from reference TRBV2 and TRBJ2-3): EPEVTQTPSHQVTQMGQEVILRCVPISNHLYFYWYRQILGQKVEFLVSFYNNEISEKSEIFDDQFSVERPDGSNFTLKIRSTKLEDSAMYFCASTMDRGDTDTQYFGPGTRLTVL.

The chain uses TRBV7-8 and TRBJ1-2; 11 bases map to TRBD1. The CDR3 contains 14 residues. Losses at the gene ends were 8 bases for V and 4 bases for J; bases not matched to a gene: 6. CDR1 is SGHVS and CDR2 is FQNEAQ in the germline V gene. The CDR3 here is CASGRTGGRYGYTF. CDR3 nucleotides: TGTGCCAGCGGACGGACAGGGGGCCGCTATGGCTACACCTTC.

In this sample, this clone turned up once. The J gene is TRBJ2-6, the V gene TRBV5-1; 10 nucleotides agree with TRBD2. Per germline, CDR1 SGHRS and CDR2 YFSETQ. The CDR3 is 18 residues long. Trimming at V came to 1 base and at J to 3 bases, leaving 7 bases not matched to a gene. The CDR3 DNA follows: TGCGCCAGCAGCTTGAGACTAGCGGGCAGCAGTGGGGCCAACGTCCTGACTTTC. It yields the protein CASSLRLAGSSGANVLTF.

In DNA form, the CDR3 reads TGCGCCAGCAGCCCGGGTGGGGCATCGGTATACGAGCAGTACTTC. Encoded protein: CASSPGGASVYEQYF. The V call is TRBV5-1, the J call TRBJ2-7; D is perhaps TRBD1 (5 bases). This CDR3 is 15 amino acids long. Trimming stripped 4 bases from V and 4 bases from J, with 18 bases between. Germline V gene sequence: CDR1 SGHRS, CDR2 YFSETQ.

The gene calls are TRBV10-2 and TRBJ2-7, with 8 bases identical to TRBD1. Germline values: CDR1 WSHSY, CDR2 SAAADI. V shed 6 bases, J shed 3 bases, and the junction held 7 bases outside the gene matches. The CDR3 covers 14 residues. DNA for the CDR3: TGCGCCAGCAGACCGGGACAGGAAAGCTACGAGCAGTACTTC. It yields the protein CASRPGQESYEQYF.

This sequence joins TRBV21-1 and TRBJ2-7; the listed D gene, TRBD2, was not tested against the DNA. TRBV21-1 is listed as a pseudogene. The CDR3 is made up of 15 amino acids. The CDR3: CASRVSAGSSYEQYF. In DNA, the CDR3 is TGTGCCAGCAGGGTGTCCGCGGGTAGCTCCTACGAGCAGTACTTC.

This clone was picked up one time. CDR3 region: CASSLSLAGAGELFF. Written as DNA, the CDR3 is TGTGCCAGCAGCTTAAGCCTAGCGGGGGCCGGGGAGCTGTTTTTT. The V call is TRBV7-3, the J call TRBJ2-2; 10 positions match TRBD2. The junction had 2 bases not matched to a gene; V was cut back by 1 base and J by 6 bases. CDR1 SGHTA and CDR2 FQGTGA come from the germline V gene. The CDR3 spans 15 residues.

This rearrangement joins TRBV5-4 to TRBJ2-1; 7 bases line up with TRBD2. The CDR3 sequence is 14 residues long. The V gene's germline CDR1 is SGHNT and CDR2 YYREEE (reference sequence). The V segment lost 4 bases and the J segment 6 bases; nucleotides outside the gene matches: 7. CDR3 sequence (DNA): TGTGCCAGCAGCCCCGGGACTACCATCAATGAGCAGTTCTTC. Residues: CASSPGTTINEQFF.

The genes are TRBV7-9 and TRBJ1-2, with a possible D match to TRBD1 (5 bases). The CDR3 is 13 residues long. From germline, CDR1 is SEHNR and CDR2 FQNEAQ (reference sequence). V shed 2 bases and J shed 8 bases, with 12 bases lying between them. This chain's CDR3 is CASSLSGGEGYTF. The DNA for the CDR3 is TGTGCCAGCAGCTTATCGGGGGGAGAGGGCTACACCTTC. Full variable domain (rest looked up from reference TRBV7-9 and TRBJ1-2): DTGVSQNPRHKITKRGQNVTFRCDPISEHNRLYWYRQTLGQGPEFLTYFQNEAQLEKSRLLSDRFSAERPKGSFSTLEIQRTEQGDSAMYLCASSLSGGEGYTFGSGTRLTVV.

The rearrangement uses TRBV19 and TRBJ1-2; 7 bases fit TRBD1. The ends lost 3 bases at V and 4 bases at J; junction bases unmatched: 8. The CDR3 is 15 residues long. Germline V CDR1 and CDR2: LNHDA, SQIVND (reference sequence). The CDR3 DNA reads as TGTGCCAGTAGTATGGTAGGGGGCGCGGGCTATGGCTACACCTTC. Translated, it gives CASSMVGGAGYGYTF.

The rearrangement joins TRBV30 to TRBJ1-6; tentative D call: TRBD1 (6 bases). Trimming took off 3 bases at V and 7 bases at J, with 19 bases between the two ends. This CDR3 is 16 amino acids long. Germline V gives CDR1 GTSNPN, CDR2 SVGIG (reference sequence). The CDR3 bases are TGTGCCTGGAGGGTCAGGAAAACAGGGAGAAATTCACCCCTCCACTTT. Translating it yields CAWRVRKTGRNSPLHF.

The chain uses TRBV28 and TRBJ1-5; TRBD1 agrees at 9 bases. The CDR3 runs to 14 residues. Germline V lookup: CDR1 MDHEN, CDR2 SYDVKM. V lost 10 bases and J lost 3; bases outside the gene matches: 7. CDR3 coding DNA: TGTGCCATCCCGGGACAGGGAAACAATCAGCCCCAGCATTTT. Amino acids: CAIPGQGNNQPQHF.

The CDR3 nucleotides are TGTGCCTGGACAGGTCTCCTGAGCTCTGGAAACACCATATATTTT. This encodes CAWTGLLSSGNTIYF. V and J are TRBV30 and TRBJ1-3; D unresolved. V was cut by 4 bases and J by 0 bases, with 13 bases left in between. Germline V gene data show CDR1 as GTSNPN and CDR2 as SVGIG (reference sequence). This CDR3 contains 15 residues.

This clone was recorded a few times. The V gene is TRBV2, the J gene TRBJ1-5; 7 bases line up with TRBD1. Germline assignment: CDR1 SNHLY and CDR2 FYNNEI. V lost 5 bases to trimming and J lost 5 bases; unmatched junction nucleotides: 9. The CDR3 contains 15 residues. The CDR3: CASSFDRAVYQPQHF. The CDR3, as DNA: TGTGCCAGCAGTTTCGACAGGGCAGTCTATCAGCCCCAGCATTTT.

The chain carries TRBV5-1 and TRBJ1-1; 7 bases fit TRBD1. Germline values: CDR1 SGHRS, CDR2 YFSETQ. The CDR3 sequence is 14 residues long. J gave up 4 bases and V 3 bases, and 6 bases lay outside the gene matches. The CDR3 DNA reads TGCGCCAGCAGCTCTACAGGGGTGAGCACTGAAGCTTTCTTT. Its protein product is CASSSTGVSTEAFF.

The chain's CDR3 is CASSRGHLGTEAFF. CDR3 in DNA: TGTGCCAGCAGCCGGGGACATTTGGGCACTGAAGCTTTCTTT. This chain joins TRBV3-1 (or the pseudogene TRBV3-2) and TRBJ1-1; maybe TRBD1 (6 bases). The CDR3 is 14 residues long. V was pared by 4 bases and J by 4 bases, with 13 bases between. Germline lookup yields CDR1 LGHDT and CDR2 YNNKEL (reference sequence).